One and the same sample provided the 25 T cell receptor beta chains below, sequenced in a study of T cell responses to AZD1222 COVID-19 vaccine. TCRdb's table, derived via immunoSEQ multiplex PCR, lists solely in-frame clones and lacks some. The sample contains about 100,000 clones, more than 70% of which appear only once. Here the sequenced sample was peripheral blood, taken on day 0 of MenACWY control vaccination. Every receptor here comes from an adult in good health.

The chain is built from TRBV6-5 and TRBJ1-3, with TRBD1 identical over 8 bases. The CDR3 has 15 residues. The V gene end was trimmed by 6 bases and the J gene end by 0 bases; junction bases not matched to a gene: 4. CDR1 and CDR2 from the germline V gene are MNHEY and SVGAGI. CDR3 sequence reads: CASSLDRASGNTIYF. CDR3 DNA sequence: TGTGCCAGCAGCCTGGACAGGGCCTCTGGAAACACCATATATTTT.

The chain is built from TRBV19 and TRBJ2-7, with 8 nucleotides matching TRBD1. The junction had 9 bases not matched to a gene; V was cut back by 4 bases and J by 7 bases. This CDR3 contains 14 residues. Germline CDR1 LNHDA, CDR2 SQIVND (reference sequence). The CDR3 sequence is CASSTHDRGGEQYF. Written as DNA, the CDR3 is TGTGCCAGTAGTACTCACGACAGGGGCGGGGAGCAGTACTTC.

The chain links TRBV10-3 to TRBJ2-1; 10 bases align to TRBD1. Trimming cost V 10 bases and J 7 bases; bases outside gene matches: 10. CDR1 and CDR2 (germline): ENHRY, SYGVKD. This CDR3 is built from 14 residues. CDR3 region: CATKRDRGDNEQFF. The CDR3 coding sequence is TGTGCCACCAAACGGGACAGGGGAGATAATGAGCAGTTCTTC.

The rearrangement joins TRBV7-6 to TRBJ2-7; D may correspond to TRBD1 or TRBD2 (5 bases each). The ends were cut back, 6 bases at V and 3 bases at J, with 15 bases in the middle. The germline gives CDR1 SGHVS, CDR2 FNYEAQ. This CDR3 is 14 amino acids long. Here the CDR3 reads CASSAGDGGYEQYF. The DNA of the CDR3 is TGTGCCAGCAGTGCCGGGGACGGAGGCTACGAGCAGTACTTC.

Here the CDR3 DNA reads TGTGCCAGCAGTCCAACCCAGAATAGGGCGCAGCCCCAGCATTTT. It yields the protein CASSPTQNRAQPQHF. The V call is TRBV28, the J call TRBJ1-5; D ambiguous. Trimming removed 5 bases from V and 7 bases from J, with 18 bases in between. This CDR3 region has 15 residues. CDR1 and CDR2 from the germline V gene are MDHEN and SYDVKM.

The chain employs TRBV3-1 (or the pseudogene TRBV3-2) and TRBJ2-1, with D perhaps TRBD2 (7 bases). V was cut by 2 bases and J by 8 bases, with 13 bases left in between. This CDR3 is 14 amino acids long. CDR1 is LGHDT, CDR2 YNNKEL, per germline (reference sequence). The DNA of the CDR3 is TGTGCCAGCAGCCAAAGCGGGACACTGGATGAGCAGTTCTTC. This sequence encodes CASSQSGTLDEQFF.

The chain carries TRBV5-1 and TRBJ1-2; a weak D match, TRBD1 (6 bases). Germline V lookup: CDR1 SGHRS, CDR2 YFSETQ. Trimming shortened V by 2 bases and J by 0 bases, and 14 bases separated the two germline ends. The CDR3 is 16 amino acids. The DNA for the CDR3 is TGCGCCAGCAGCTTAAAACAGGGCGTCGCTAACTATGGCTACACCTTC. Protein: CASSLKQGVANYGYTF.

V gene TRBV18 combines with J gene TRBJ2-7; 9 positions match TRBD2. CDR3 size: 14 residues. The germline V gene has CDR1 KGHSH and CDR2 LQKENI. Losses at the gene ends were 3 bases for V and 3 bases for J; bases not matched to a gene: 3. The CDR3 is CASSPYSGSYEQYF. The DNA of the CDR3 is TGTGCCAGCTCACCCTATAGCGGGAGCTACGAGCAGTACTTC.

The rearrangement joins TRBV9 to TRBJ1-4; TRBD1 matches at 8 bases. Germline assignment: CDR1 SGDLS and CDR2 YYNGEE. The CDR3 sequence is 15 residues long. J lost 8 bases, V lost 3 bases, and 9 bases had no gene match. The CDR3 DNA follows: TGTGCCAGCAGCGCCGACAGGGGCACTAGGGAAAAACTGTTTTTT. Protein product: CASSADRGTREKLFF.

The J gene is TRBJ1-1, the V gene TRBV18, with D perhaps matching TRBD1 (6 bases). The CDR3 length is 16 residues. V was trimmed by 2 bases and J by 1 base, leaving 14 bases between them. Germline values: CDR1 KGHSH, CDR2 LQKENI. The DNA of the CDR3 is TGTGCCAGCTCACCAGGGACTGGGGGACAGAACACTGAAGCTTTCTTT. Encoded protein: CASSPGTGGQNTEAFF.

The V and J genes are TRBV5-1 and TRBJ1-2, with D uncertain. CDR1 SGHRS and CDR2 YFSETQ come from the germline V gene. There are 14 residues in the CDR3. Trimming took off 0 bases at V and 4 bases at J, with 10 bases between the two ends. The CDR3 sequence is CASSLVRGAYGYTF. The CDR3 bases are TGCGCCAGCAGCTTGGTGCGGGGAGCCTATGGCTACACCTTC.

The CDR3 loop is CATSGGTPGSTDTQYF. The CDR3 DNA sequence: TGTGCCACCAGTGGGGGGACGCCGGGAAGCACAGATACGCAGTATTTT. The chain is built from TRBV24-1 and TRBJ2-3; D possibly matches TRBD1 or TRBD2 (5 bases each). This CDR3 comprises 16 residues. Germline CDR1 KGHDR, CDR2 SFDVKD. Trimming cost V 5 bases and J 0 bases, with 14 bases left between them.

The chain recombines TRBV20-1 with TRBJ1-2, with TRBD1 identical over 9 bases. V was clipped by 3 bases and J by 4 bases; unmatched bases: 6. CDR1 is DFQATT, CDR2 SNEGSKA, per germline (reference sequence). This CDR3 contains 14 residues. The DNA for the CDR3 is TGCAGTGCTAGTATCCCGACAGGGGGCTATGGCTACACCTTC. Its protein product is CSASIPTGGYGYTF.

The chain is built from TRBV10-3 and TRBJ2-2; D gene unclear. This CDR3 comprises 15 residues. The germline V gene encodes CDR1 ENHRY and CDR2 SYGVKD. V was trimmed by 7 bases and J by 6 bases, leaving 18 bases between them. The CDR3: CAIKYSGPSSGELFF. CDR3 DNA: TGTGCCATCAAGTATAGTGGGCCCAGCTCCGGGGAGCTGTTTTTT.

This chain uses TRBV29-1 with TRBJ2-1; 8 bases fit TRBD1. The CDR3 runs 14 residues. The trim removed 7 bases at V and 2 bases at J, leaving 7 bases unmatched. Germline CDR1 is SQVTM and CDR2 is ANQGSEA. The DNA of the CDR3 is TGCAGCGCGGAGAGGGGACAGGCCTACAATGAGCAGTTCTTC. Translation: CSAERGQAYNEQFF.

This clone was recorded once. The chain links TRBV27 to TRBJ2-1; 7 bases fit TRBD2. J gave up 9 bases and V 2 bases, and 7 bases lay outside the gene matches. CDR1 MNHEY and CDR2 SMNVEV come from the germline V gene (reference sequence). CDR3 length: 14 amino acids. The CDR3 loop is CASSLLAGAGEQFF. For the CDR3, the DNA is TGTGCCAGCAGTTTACTGGCGGGAGCAGGTGAGCAGTTCTTC.

V and J are TRBV27 and TRBJ2-3, with TRBD2 matching 9 bases. This CDR3 contains 13 residues. CDR1 and CDR2 (germline): MNHEY, SMNVEV (reference sequence). V lost 6 bases to trimming and J lost 6 bases; unmatched junction nucleotides: 4. CDR3 region: CASRGGRADTQYF. As DNA, the CDR3 is TGTGCCAGCAGAGGCGGGAGGGCTGATACGCAGTATTTT.

The table lists this clone with a count of one. The rearrangement joins TRBV25-1 to TRBJ1-5; TRBD1 agrees at 8 bases. V lost 6 bases and J lost 6; bases outside the gene matches: 7. Germline CDR1 reads MGHDK; CDR2 reads SYGVNS. The CDR3 runs 14 residues. CDR3 nucleotide sequence: TGTGCCAGCAGCCCGGGCCAGGGGGCTCAGCCCCAGCATTTT. As protein: CASSPGQGAQPQHF.

This clone was detected only once. This chain connects TRBV27 to TRBJ1-2; possibly TRBD1 for D (5 bases). The CDR3 sequence is 14 residues long. The V gene lost 2 bases and the J gene lost 2 bases, with 9 bases spanning the gap. Germline lookup yields CDR1 MNHEY and CDR2 SMNVEV (reference sequence). The CDR3 bases are TGTGCCAGCAGTTTAATCTGGGGGAACTATGGCTACACCTTC. Its protein product is CASSLIWGNYGYTF.

This sequence joins TRBV18 and TRBJ1-4, with D tentatively TRBD1 (6 bases). V lost 3 bases and J lost 10, with 18 bases in between. The CDR3 runs 15 residues. CDR1 is KGHSH, CDR2 LQKENI, per germline. The CDR3 is CASSPRDTREGKLFF. For the CDR3, the DNA is TGTGCCAGCTCACCCCGGGACACCAGAGAAGGAAAACTGTTTTTT.

The chain joins TRBV15 to TRBJ2-5; 8 bases fit TRBD2. J gave up 5 bases and V 0 bases, and 5 bases lay outside the gene matches. Germline-derived CDR1 and CDR2 are LNHNV and YYDKDF (reference sequence). This CDR3 is 15 amino acids long. The CDR3 nucleotides read TGTGCCACCAGCAGAGATCGACTAGCGATGGAGACCCAGTACTTC. Translating gives CATSRDRLAMETQYF.

A word on this clone: A read error may produce the germline difference seen at one junction end. The chain employs TRBV6-5 and TRBJ1-3; D remains unclear. Germline CDR1 and CDR2: MNHEY and SVGAGI. CDR3 size: 13 residues. The CDR3 region has the DNA TGTGCCAGCAGCTACTCGGGAGGAAACACCATATATTTT. The encoded protein is CASSYSGGNTIYF.

This clone was detected once. V gene TRBV5-1 combines with J gene TRBJ2-5; no reliable D call. With 7 bases removed from V and 3 bases from J, the gap between germline ends came to 7 bases. Germline CDR1 is SGHRS and CDR2 is YFSETQ. This CDR3 spans 11 amino acids. The CDR3 sequence: CASRAEETQYF. Here the CDR3 DNA reads TGCGCCAGCCGCGCGGAAGAGACCCAGTACTTC.

The chain carries TRBV28 and TRBJ2-7; 8 bases match TRBD2. The CDR3 length is 14 residues. The germline gives CDR1 MDHEN, CDR2 SYDVKM. J gave up 7 bases and V 8 bases, and 13 bases lay outside the gene matches. The CDR3 DNA reads as TGTGCCAGCGGGTCTGGAGCGGGAGAGGGTGAGCAGTACTTC. Translation: CASGSGAGEGEQYF.

The genes are TRBV5-8 and TRBJ2-5, with 8 bases matching TRBD2. The CDR3 runs 14 residues. Losses at the gene ends were 3 bases for V and 1 base for J; bases not matched to a gene: 2. In germline, CDR1 is SGHTS, CDR2 YDEGEE. CDR3 sequence reads: CASSSGGAQETQYF. The CDR3, as DNA: TGTGCCAGCAGCTCCGGGGGGGCCCAAGAGACCCAGTACTTC.